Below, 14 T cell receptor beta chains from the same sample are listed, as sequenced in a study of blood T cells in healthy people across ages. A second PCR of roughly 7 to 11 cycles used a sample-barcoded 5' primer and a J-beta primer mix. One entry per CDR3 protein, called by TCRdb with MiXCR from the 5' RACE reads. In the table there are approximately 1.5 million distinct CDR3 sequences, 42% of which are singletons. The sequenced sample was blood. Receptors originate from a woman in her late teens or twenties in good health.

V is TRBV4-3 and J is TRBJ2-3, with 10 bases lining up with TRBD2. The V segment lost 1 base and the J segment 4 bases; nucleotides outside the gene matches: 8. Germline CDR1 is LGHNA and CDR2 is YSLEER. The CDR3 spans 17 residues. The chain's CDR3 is CASSQGLGLAGADTQYF. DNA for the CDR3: TGCGCCAGCAGCCAAGGATTGGGGCTAGCGGGAGCAGATACGCAGTATTTT.

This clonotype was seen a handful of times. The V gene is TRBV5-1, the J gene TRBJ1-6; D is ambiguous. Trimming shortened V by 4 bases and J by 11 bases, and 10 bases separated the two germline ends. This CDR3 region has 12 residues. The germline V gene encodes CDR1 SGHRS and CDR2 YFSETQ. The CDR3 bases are TGCGCCAGCAGCATACACCATACACCCCTCCACTTT. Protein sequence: CASSIHHTPLHF. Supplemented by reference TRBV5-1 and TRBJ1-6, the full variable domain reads KAGVTQTPRYLIKTRGQQVTLSCSPISGHRSVSWYQQTPGQGLQFLFEYFSETQRNKGNFPGRFSGRQFSNSRSEMNVSTLELGDSALYLCASSIHHTPLHFGNGTRLTVT.

The DNA for the CDR3 is TGTGCCAGCAGTGAAGAGCGGCTAGGAAGGCAGTACTTC. Encoded protein: CASSEERLGRQYF. The J gene is TRBJ2-5, the V gene TRBV2, with D maybe TRBD2 (5 bases). V lost 1 base and J lost 11, with 14 bases in between. The CDR3 consists of 13 residues. Germline CDR1 reads SNHLY; CDR2 reads FYNNEI. The full variable domain, with the rest looked up from reference TRBV2 and TRBJ2-5, is EPEVTQTPSHQVTQMGQEVILRCVPISNHLYFYWYRQILGQKVEFLVSFYNNEISEKSEIFDDQFSVERPDGSNFTLKIRSTKLEDSAMYFCASSEERLGRQYFGPGTRLLVL.

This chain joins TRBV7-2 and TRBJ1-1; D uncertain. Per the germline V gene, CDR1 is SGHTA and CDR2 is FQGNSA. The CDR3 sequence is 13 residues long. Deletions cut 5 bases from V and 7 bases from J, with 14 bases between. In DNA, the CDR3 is TGTGCCAGCAGCCCAAAACTGAGGAGTGAAGCTTTCTTT. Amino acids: CASSPKLRSEAFF.

CDR3 coding DNA: TGTGCCAGCAGCCCGACAGGGCTCCCCTTTAATGGCTACACCTTC. Amino acid sequence: CASSPTGLPFNGYTF. The chain joins TRBV6-2 or TRBV6-3 to TRBJ1-2; 7 nucleotides align to TRBD1. Germline assignment: CDR1 MNHEY and CDR2 SVGEGT. The V and J ends lost 6 bases and 6 bases, in that order; junction bases with no gene match: 13. This CDR3 is 15 amino acids long.

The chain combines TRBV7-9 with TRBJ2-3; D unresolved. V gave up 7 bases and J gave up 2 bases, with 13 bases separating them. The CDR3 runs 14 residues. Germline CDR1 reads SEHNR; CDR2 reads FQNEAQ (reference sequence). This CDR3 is CASTRRRNTDTQYF. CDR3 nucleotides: TGTGCCAGCACAAGGAGACGAAACACAGATACGCAGTATTTT.

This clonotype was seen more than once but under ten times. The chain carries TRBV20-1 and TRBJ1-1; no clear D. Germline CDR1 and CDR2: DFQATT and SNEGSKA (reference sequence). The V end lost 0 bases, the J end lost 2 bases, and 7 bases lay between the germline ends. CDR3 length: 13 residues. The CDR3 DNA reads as TGCAGTGCTAGAGATCCGGTAAACACTGAAGCTTTCTTT. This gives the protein CSARDPVNTEAFF.

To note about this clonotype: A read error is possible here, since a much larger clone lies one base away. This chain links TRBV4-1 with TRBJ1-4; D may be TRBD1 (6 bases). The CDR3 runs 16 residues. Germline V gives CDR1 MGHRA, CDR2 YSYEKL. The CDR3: CASSHLGGRFNEELFF. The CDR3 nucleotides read TGCGCCAGCAGCCACTTAGGGGGACGTTTTAATGAAGAACTGTTTTTT.

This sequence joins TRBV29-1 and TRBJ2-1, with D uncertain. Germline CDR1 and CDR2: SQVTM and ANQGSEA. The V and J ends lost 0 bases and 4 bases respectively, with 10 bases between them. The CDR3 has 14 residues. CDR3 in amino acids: CSVEDQKHYNEQFF. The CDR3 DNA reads TGCAGCGTTGAAGATCAGAAGCATTACAATGAGCAGTTCTTC.

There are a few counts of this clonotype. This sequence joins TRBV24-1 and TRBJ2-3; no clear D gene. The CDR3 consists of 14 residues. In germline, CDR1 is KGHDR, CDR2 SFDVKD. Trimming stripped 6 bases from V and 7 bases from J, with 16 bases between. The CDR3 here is CATSPGSLSHTQYF. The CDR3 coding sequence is TGTGCCACCAGTCCTGGCAGCCTTTCTCATACGCAGTATTTT.

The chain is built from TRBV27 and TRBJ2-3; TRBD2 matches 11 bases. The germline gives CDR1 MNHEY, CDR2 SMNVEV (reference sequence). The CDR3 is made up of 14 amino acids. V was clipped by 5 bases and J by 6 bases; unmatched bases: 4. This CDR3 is CASSVLAGVDTQYF. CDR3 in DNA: TGTGCCAGCAGTGTACTAGCGGGGGTGGATACGCAGTATTTT.

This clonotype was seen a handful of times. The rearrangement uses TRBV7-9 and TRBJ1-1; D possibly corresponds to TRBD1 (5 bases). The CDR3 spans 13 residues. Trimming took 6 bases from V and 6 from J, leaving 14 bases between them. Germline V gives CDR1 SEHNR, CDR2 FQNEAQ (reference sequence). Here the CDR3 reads CASRPRADPEAFF. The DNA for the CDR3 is TGTGCCAGCAGACCCAGGGCCGACCCTGAAGCTTTCTTT.

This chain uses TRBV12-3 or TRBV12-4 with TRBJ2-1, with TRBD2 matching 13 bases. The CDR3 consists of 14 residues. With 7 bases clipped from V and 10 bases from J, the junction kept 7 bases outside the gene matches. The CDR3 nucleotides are TGTGCCAGCACCTGGGGGACTAGCGGGGCAGAGCAGTTCTTC. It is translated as CASTWGTSGAEQFF.

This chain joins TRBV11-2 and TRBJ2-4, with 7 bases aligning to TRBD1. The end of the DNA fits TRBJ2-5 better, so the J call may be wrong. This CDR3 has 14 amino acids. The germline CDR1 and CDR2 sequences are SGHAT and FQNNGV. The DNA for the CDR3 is TGTGCCAGCAGCCAAAACCAGGGGGAAGAGACCCAGTACTTC. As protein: CASSQNQGEETQYF.